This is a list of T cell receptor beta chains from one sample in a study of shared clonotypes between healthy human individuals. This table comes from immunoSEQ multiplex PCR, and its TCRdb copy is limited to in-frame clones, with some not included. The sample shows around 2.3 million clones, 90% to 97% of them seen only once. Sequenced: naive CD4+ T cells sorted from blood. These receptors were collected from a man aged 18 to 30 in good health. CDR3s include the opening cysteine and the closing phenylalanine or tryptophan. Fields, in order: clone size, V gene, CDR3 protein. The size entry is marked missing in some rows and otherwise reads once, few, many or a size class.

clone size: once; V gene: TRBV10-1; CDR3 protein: CATGQNNEQFF
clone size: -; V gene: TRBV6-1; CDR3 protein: CASSDRGRRNFVLRNEQFF
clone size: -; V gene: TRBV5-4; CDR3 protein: CASSNKQGGSPNEKLFF
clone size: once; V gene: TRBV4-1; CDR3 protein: CASSPDAEAGNTIYF
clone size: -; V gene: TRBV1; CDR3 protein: CTSSRRDRGARRYGYTF
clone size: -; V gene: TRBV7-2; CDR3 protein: CATGTGVSYEQYF
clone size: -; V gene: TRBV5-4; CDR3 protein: CASSSTGGGSYEQYF
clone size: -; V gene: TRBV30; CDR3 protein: CAWSVGLANEQFF
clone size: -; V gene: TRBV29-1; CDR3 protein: CSAGQPNSPLHF
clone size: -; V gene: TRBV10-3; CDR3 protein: CAINSDRGSEQYF
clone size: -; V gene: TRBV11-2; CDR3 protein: CASSATGTGTSRNIQYF
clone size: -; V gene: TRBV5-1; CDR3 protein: CASSLRADQETQYF
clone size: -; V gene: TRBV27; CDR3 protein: CASSRDRNTGELFF
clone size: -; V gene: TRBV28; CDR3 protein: CASRAPEVYIEAFF
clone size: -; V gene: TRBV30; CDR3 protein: CAWRNPGTGFKRGSDTQYF
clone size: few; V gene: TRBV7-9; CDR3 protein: CASSLDVRYGYTF
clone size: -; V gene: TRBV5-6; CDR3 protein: CASSLLLSTEAFF
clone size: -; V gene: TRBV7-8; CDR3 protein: CASSLVGQTNTEAFF
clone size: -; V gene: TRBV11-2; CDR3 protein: CASSLGAQGARGAFF
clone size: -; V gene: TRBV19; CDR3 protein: CASSMGGMNTEAFF
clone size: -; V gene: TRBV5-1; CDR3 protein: CASSLAGTKWFF
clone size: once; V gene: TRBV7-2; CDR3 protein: CASSLGTGMNTEAFF
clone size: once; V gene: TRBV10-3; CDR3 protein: CAIFGGHLNEQFF
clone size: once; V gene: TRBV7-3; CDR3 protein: CASSSQGPITF
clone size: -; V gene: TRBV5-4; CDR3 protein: CASSVTSRASTDTQYF
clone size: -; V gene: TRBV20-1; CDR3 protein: CSAPLQDTQYF
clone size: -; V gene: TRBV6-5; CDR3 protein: CASRRDRDYGYTF
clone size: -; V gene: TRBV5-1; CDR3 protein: CASSWDTGELFF
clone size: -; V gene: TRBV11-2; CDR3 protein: CASSLAGIFGGRAYF
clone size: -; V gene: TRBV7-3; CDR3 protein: CASSETTANTEAFF
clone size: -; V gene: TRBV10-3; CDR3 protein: CAISEYTEGTEAFF
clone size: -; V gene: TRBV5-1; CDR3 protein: CASSPYQTFSGNTIYF